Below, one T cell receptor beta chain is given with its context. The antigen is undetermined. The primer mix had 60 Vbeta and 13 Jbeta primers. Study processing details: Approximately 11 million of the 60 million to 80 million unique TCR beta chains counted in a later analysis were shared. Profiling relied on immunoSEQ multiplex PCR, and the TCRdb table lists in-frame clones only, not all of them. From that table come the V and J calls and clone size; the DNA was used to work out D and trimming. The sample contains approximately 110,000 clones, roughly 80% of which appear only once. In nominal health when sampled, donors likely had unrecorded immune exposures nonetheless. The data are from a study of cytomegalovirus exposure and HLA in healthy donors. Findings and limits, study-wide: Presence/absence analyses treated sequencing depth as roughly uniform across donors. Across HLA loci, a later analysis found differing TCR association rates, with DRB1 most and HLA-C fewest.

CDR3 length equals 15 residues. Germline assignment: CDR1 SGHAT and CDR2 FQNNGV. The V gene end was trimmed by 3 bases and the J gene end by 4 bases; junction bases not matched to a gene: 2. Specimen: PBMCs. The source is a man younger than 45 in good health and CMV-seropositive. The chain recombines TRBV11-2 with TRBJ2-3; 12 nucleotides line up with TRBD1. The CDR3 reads CASSLGTGGADTQYF. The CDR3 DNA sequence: TGTGCCAGCAGCTTGGGGACAGGGGGCGCAGATACGCAGTATTTT.